Shown below are 2 T cell receptor beta chains from a single sample sequenced in a study of cytomegalovirus exposure and HLA in healthy donors. Primers: 60 Vbeta forward and 13 Jbeta reverse. TCRdb's table, derived via immunoSEQ multiplex PCR, lists solely in-frame clones and lacks some. In the table there are 100,000 to 150,000 clones, roughly 82% of which are singletons. Sequencing was carried out using PBMCs. These receptors all come from an older woman in good health and CMV-seropositive.

This clone came up a few times. The V and J genes are TRBV5-5 and TRBJ1-2; D may be TRBD1 (5 bases). V lost 4 bases to trimming and J lost 4 bases, with 8 bases between them. The CDR3 extends over 12 amino acids. Germline V gene data show CDR1 as SGHKS and CDR2 as YYEKEE (reference sequence). This CDR3 is CASSGQGYGYTF. CDR3 sequence (DNA): TGTGCCAGCAGCGGTCAGGGCTATGGCTACACCTTC.

This clone appeared a few times. This chain links TRBV6-5 with TRBJ1-3, with a possible D match to TRBD1 (5 bases). Trimming cost V 8 bases and J 9 bases, with 20 bases left between them. The V gene's germline CDR1 is MNHEY and CDR2 SVGAGI. This CDR3 has 14 residues. The CDR3 sequence: CASHLGGDRGTIYF. In DNA, the CDR3 is TGTGCCAGCCACCTCGGGGGGGACCGGGGCACCATATATTTT.